These 20 T cell receptor beta chains were sequenced from one sample in a study of blood T cell repertoires in COVID-19. TCRdb's table, derived via immunoSEQ multiplex PCR, lists solely in-frame clones and lacks some. This sample yields about 150,000 clones, of which approximately 80% are seen a single time; about 12% belongs to the top ten. Sequencing input: peripheral blood. These receptors were taken from a woman between 55 and 75 years old with COVID-19, enrolled during active disease.

V usage is TRBV25-1 and J usage is TRBJ2-2, with a weak D call TRBD1 (5 bases). Germline CDR1 reads MGHDK; CDR2 reads SYGVNS. CDR3 length equals 12 residues. Trimming shortened V by 5 bases and J by 8 bases, and 9 bases separated the two germline ends. DNA of the CDR3: TGTGCCAGCAGTCCCCGGACAGGGGAGCTGTTTTTT. Amino acid sequence: CASSPRTGELFF.

V is TRBV7-2 and J is TRBJ2-7; TRBD1 aligns across 7 bases. V dropped 1 base and J dropped 3; count of bases not matched to a gene: 6. Germline assignment: CDR1 SGHTA and CDR2 FQGNSA. CDR3 length: 15 amino acids. The CDR3 spells CASSLGDYRGYEQYF. CDR3 nucleotides: TGTGCCAGCAGCTTAGGAGATTACAGGGGCTACGAGCAGTACTTC.

The chain is built from TRBV5-1 and TRBJ2-7; possible D gene TRBD1, 6 bases. V dropped 4 bases and J dropped 1 base, with 15 bases sitting between them. The CDR3 sequence is 15 residues long. Per the germline V gene, CDR1 is SGHRS and CDR2 is YFSETQ. DNA for the CDR3: TGCGCCAGCAGCGCCCTACAGGGCGGGTCCTACGAGCAGTACTTC. It yields the protein CASSALQGGSYEQYF.

The V call is TRBV18, the J call TRBJ2-7, with 10 positions matching TRBD1. The J segment lost 6 bases and the V segment lost 4 bases, leaving 12 bases of the junction unmatched. CDR3 length: 16 residues. Germline V gives CDR1 KGHSH, CDR2 LQKENI. The chain's CDR3 is CASSLGFDRGLSEQYV. Written as DNA, the CDR3 is TGTGCCAGCTCACTGGGCTTTGACAGGGGGCTGAGCGAGCAGTACGTC.

The chain combines TRBV19 with TRBJ1-5, with 9 bases that match TRBD1. Trimming removed 2 bases from V and 4 bases from J; junction bases left unmatched: 12. Germline-derived CDR1 and CDR2 are LNHDA and SQIVND (reference sequence). The CDR3 runs to 18 residues. The CDR3 protein is CASSIRVTGQGRNQPQHF. The CDR3 DNA reads TGTGCCAGTAGTATAAGGGTCACGGGACAGGGAAGGAATCAGCCCCAGCATTTT. The full variable domain, completed using reference TRBV19 and TRBJ1-5, is DGGITQSPKYLFRKEGQNVTLSCEQNLNHDAMYWYRQDPGQGLRLIYYSQIVNDFQKGDIAEGYSVSREKKESFPLTVTSAQKNPTAFYLCASSIRVTGQGRNQPQHFGDGTRLSIL.

The rearrangement links TRBV5-1 to TRBJ1-4, with D hard to call. CDR3 length: 15 amino acids. V shed 0 bases and J shed 7 bases, with 13 bases lying between them. Germline V gene sequence: CDR1 SGHRS, CDR2 YFSETQ. The CDR3 sequence is CASSLVRARGEKLFF. CDR3 coding DNA: TGCGCCAGCAGCTTGGTGCGGGCCCGAGGTGAAAAACTGTTTTTT.

V and J are TRBV9 and TRBJ1-2; 8 bases are shared with TRBD1. Germline trimming cut 4 bases from V and 7 bases from J; bases unmatched to any gene: 12. The length of the CDR3 is 15 residues. CDR1 SGDLS and CDR2 YYNGEE come from the germline V gene. The CDR3 region is CASSSQGGRRGGYTF. CDR3 DNA: TGTGCCAGCAGCTCACAGGGGGGGAGGAGAGGTGGCTACACCTTC.

This rearrangement joins TRBV19 to TRBJ1-1, with 10 positions matching TRBD1. V dropped 5 bases and J dropped 1; count of bases not matched to a gene: 1. Germline-derived CDR1 and CDR2 are LNHDA and SQIVND (reference sequence). The CDR3 has 14 residues. The CDR3 region is CASSRQGANTEAFF. CDR3 in DNA: TGTGCCAGTAGTCGACAGGGGGCGAACACTGAAGCTTTCTTT.

The rearrangement links TRBV10-2 to TRBJ2-7; 10 bases map to TRBD1. The V gene's germline CDR1 is WSHSY and CDR2 SAAADI. V shed 6 bases, J shed 0 bases, and the junction held 5 bases outside the gene matches. CDR3 length: 15 amino acids. The CDR3 DNA follows: TGCGCCAGCAGACCGGGACAGGGGCCCTCCTACGAGCAGTACTTC. It yields the protein CASRPGQGPSYEQYF.

This rearrangement joins TRBV11-2 to TRBJ1-5, with 11 bases fitting TRBD1. Looked up from germline, CDR1 is SGHAT and CDR2 is FQNNGV. Trimming cost V 4 bases and J 6 bases; bases outside gene matches: 11. This CDR3 comprises 17 residues. In DNA, the CDR3 is TGTGCCAGCAGCTCAGGGACAGGGGGTCCGGTTGGTCAGCCCCAGCATTTT. Its translation is CASSSGTGGPVGQPQHF.

The rearrangement links TRBV12-5 to TRBJ2-3, with 9 bases matching TRBD2. This CDR3 spans 15 amino acids. Germline V gene sequence: CDR1 LGHNT, CDR2 FRNRAP. V trimming: 0 bases; J trimming: 5 bases; junction bases outside the gene matches: 3. CDR3 sequence reads: CASGLVQLAGDTQYF. The CDR3 bases are TGTGCTAGTGGTTTGGTACAACTAGCGGGAGATACGCAGTATTTT.

This chain uses TRBV29-1 with TRBJ1-3; D call uncertain. The germline gives CDR1 SQVTM, CDR2 ANQGSEA. Trimming removed 8 bases from V and 0 bases from J, with 5 bases in between. The CDR3 covers 11 residues. CDR3 DNA sequence: TGCAGCATAAACTCTGGAAACACCATATATTTT. It translates to CSINSGNTIYF.

The rearrangement uses TRBV19 and TRBJ2-4; maybe TRBD2 (5 bases). V gave up 5 bases and J gave up 6 bases, with 14 bases separating them. This CDR3 contains 14 residues. Germline lookup yields CDR1 LNHDA and CDR2 SQIVND (reference sequence). The DNA for the CDR3 is TGTGCCAGTAGTCCCCGACTAACAACAAACATTCAGTACTTC. Its protein is CASSPRLTTNIQYF.

This clone has just a few counts. This chain links TRBV30 with TRBJ1-3, with 7 bases fitting TRBD1. CDR3 length: 15 residues. Germline CDR1 and CDR2: GTSNPN and SVGIG (reference sequence). The ends lost 2 bases at V and 4 bases at J; junction bases unmatched: 8. CDR3 nucleotides: TGTGCCTGGAGTCCTAGACAGGGTTTAGGAAACACCATATATTTT. Amino acids: CAWSPRQGLGNTIYF.

CDR3 sequence reads: CAMQRIGTANTGELFF. CDR3 DNA sequence: TGTGCCATGCAAAGGATAGGGACAGCGAACACCGGGGAGCTGTTTTTT. V is TRBV5-8 and J is TRBJ2-2; 7 bases align to TRBD1. CDR1 is SGHTS, CDR2 YDEGEE, per germline. V shed 9 bases and J 0 bases; nucleotides not matched to a gene: 11. This CDR3 is built from 16 residues.

The chain links TRBV7-9 to TRBJ1-6; D is uncertain. There are 13 residues in the CDR3. The V gene lost 4 bases and the J gene lost 7 bases, with 8 bases spanning the gap. CDR1 is SEHNR and CDR2 is FQNEAQ in the germline V gene (reference sequence). DNA of the CDR3: TGTGCCAGCAGCTCCACTTCGAATTCACCCCTCCACTTT. The encoded protein is CASSSTSNSPLHF. Using reference TRBV7-9 and TRBJ1-6 for the parts outside the CDR3, the full variable domain is DTGVSQNPRHKITKRGQNVTFRCDPISEHNRLYWYRQTLGQGPEFLTYFQNEAQLEKSRLLSDRFSAERPKGSFSTLEIQRTEQGDSAMYLCASSSTSNSPLHFGNGTRLTVT.

The CDR3 region has the DNA TGTGCCAGCAGCCACTCGGACAGGCCCCTCCGAGACGGCTACACCTTC. This codes for CASSHSDRPLRDGYTF. The chain is built from TRBV7-8 and TRBJ1-2; 7 bases fit TRBD1. The germline V gene has CDR1 SGHVS and CDR2 FQNEAQ. Germline trimming cut 5 bases from V and 8 bases from J; bases unmatched to any gene: 17. The CDR3 is made up of 16 amino acids.

The chain links TRBV9 to TRBJ2-5; 11 bases align to TRBD2. Trimming at V came to 0 bases and at J to 1 base, leaving 8 bases not matched to a gene. The CDR3 spans 18 residues. Germline V gene sequence: CDR1 SGDLS, CDR2 YYNGEE. CDR3 DNA: TGTGCCAGCAGCGTAGCTAGCGGGGGGCCCAATCTCCAAGAGACCCAGTACTTC. Translation: CASSVASGGPNLQETQYF.

The rearrangement links TRBV9 to TRBJ1-6, with 7 bases lining up with TRBD1. V dropped 3 bases and J dropped 7; count of bases not matched to a gene: 10. The germline gives CDR1 SGDLS, CDR2 YYNGEE. The CDR3 has 16 amino acids. Here the CDR3 DNA reads TGTGCCAGCAGCGCCCCCTCTTCAGGGGGAAATTCACCCCTCCACTTT. It codes for CASSAPSSGGNSPLHF.

The chain links TRBV9 to TRBJ1-2; D is unresolved. V was pared by 0 bases and J by 8 bases, with 14 bases between. Germline lookup yields CDR1 SGDLS and CDR2 YYNGEE. This CDR3 has 14 amino acids. The CDR3 region has the DNA TGTGCCAGCAGCGTAGAACAGCGGGTAGGGGGCTACACCTTC. Amino acids: CASSVEQRVGGYTF.